Listed here are 8 T cell receptor beta chains from one sample, sequenced in a study of Graves' ophthalmopathy and Graves' hyperthyroidism. RNA transcripts provided the template for amplifying TCR beta CDR3 regions. An opening RT-PCR round employed HTBI primers and preceded a second-round multiplex PCR. Each CDR3 protein is one row after TCRdb ran MiXCR on the multiplex PCR reads. The table includes some 350,000 distinct CDR3 sequences, 17% detected once. Sequencing was carried out using peripheral blood. These receptors were taken from an adult woman with stable Graves' hyperthyroidism.

This clonotype has ten or more counts. This chain connects TRBV11-2 to TRBJ2-2; 13 bases line up with TRBD2. The V gene end was trimmed by 5 bases and the J gene end by 4 bases; junction bases not matched to a gene: 4. Looked up from germline, CDR1 is SGHAT and CDR2 is FQNNGV. The CDR3 consists of 16 residues. The CDR3 spells CASSPGLAGITGELFF. The CDR3 bases are TGTGCCAGCAGCCCGGGACTAGCGGGGATCACCGGGGAGCTGTTTTTT. Complete variable domain (other parts from reference TRBV11-2 and TRBJ2-2): EAGVAQSPRYKIIEKRQSVAFWCNPISGHATLYWYQQILGQGPKLLIQFQNNGVVDDSQLPKDRFSAERLKGVDSTLKIQPAKLEDSAVYLCASSPGLAGITGELFFGEGSRLTVL.

This clonotype was seen only a few times. The genes are TRBV5-4 and TRBJ2-6, with D unclear. The germline V gene encodes CDR1 SGHNT and CDR2 YYREEE (reference sequence). V was cut by 5 bases and J by 0 bases, with 9 bases left in between. The CDR3 has 15 amino acids. The CDR3 here is CASSGTISGANVLTF. The CDR3 nucleotides are TGTGCCAGCAGTGGCACCATCTCTGGGGCCAACGTCCTGACTTTC. The full variable domain, its missing parts supplied by reference TRBV5-4 and TRBJ2-6, is ETGVTQSPTHLIKTRGQQVTLRCSSQSGHNTVSWYQQALGQGPQFIFQYYREEENGRGNFPPRFSGLQFPNYSSELNVNALELDDSALYLCASSGTISGANVLTFGAGSRLTVL.

This clonotype came up many times. V usage is TRBV5-1 and J usage is TRBJ2-2; D is uncertain. The CDR3 has 14 residues. Germline-derived CDR1 and CDR2 are SGHRS and YFSETQ. Deletions cut 6 bases from V and 1 base from J, with 10 bases between. CDR3 residues: CASTPSGNTGELFF. The DNA for the CDR3 is TGCGCCAGCACCCCCTCCGGGAACACCGGGGAGCTGTTTTTT. Full variable domain (remainder filled in from reference TRBV5-1 and TRBJ2-2): KAGVTQTPRYLIKTRGQQVTLSCSPISGHRSVSWYQQTPGQGLQFLFEYFSETQRNKGNFPGRFSGRQFSNSRSEMNVSTLELGDSALYLCASTPSGNTGELFFGEGSRLTVL.

The chain's CDR3 is CASSFRGLGGETQYF. For the CDR3, the DNA is TGTGCCAGCAGTTTTAGGGGGCTGGGAGGAGAGACCCAGTACTTC. The gene calls are TRBV12-3 or TRBV12-4 and TRBJ2-5, with a weak D call TRBD1 (7 bases). Trimming stripped 3 bases from V and 4 bases from J, with 15 bases between. There are 15 residues in the CDR3.

Many counts were recorded for this clonotype. CDR3 nucleotide sequence: TGCGCCAGCAGCCAAGTACCGGTAGGAGCGGGAGAGACCCAGTACTTC. It yields the protein CASSQVPVGAGETQYF. The chain joins TRBV4-3 to TRBJ2-5, with D tentatively TRBD2 (6 bases). Germline V CDR1 and CDR2: LGHNA, YSLEER. This CDR3 contains 16 residues. V was clipped by 1 base and J by 4 bases, with 16 bases between them.

The sample holds many counts of this clonotype. V is TRBV6-5 and J is TRBJ2-5; D is perhaps TRBD2 (7 bases). This CDR3 has 17 amino acids. Germline loops: CDR1 MNHEY, CDR2 SVGAGI. V was trimmed by 2 bases and J by 4 bases, leaving 20 bases between them. As DNA, the CDR3 is TGTGCCAGCAGTTACAGCCCTGGCTACGGGGGGCCAGAGACCCAGTACTTC. Its protein product is CASSYSPGYGGPETQYF.

This clonotype was detected many times. The V call is TRBV15, the J call TRBJ2-5, with D unclear. Per the germline V gene, CDR1 is LNHNV and CDR2 is YYDKDF (reference sequence). CDR3 size: 14 residues. V was shortened by 4 bases and J by 3 bases, with 12 bases between the two germline ends. CDR3 loop: CATSKDRYKETQYF. The CDR3 region has the DNA TGTGCCACCAGCAAGGACCGTTATAAAGAGACCCAGTACTTC.

This clonotype was counted at least ten times. The J gene is TRBJ2-7, the V gene TRBV20-1; D may match TRBD1 or TRBD2 (5 bases each). V was clipped by 1 base and J by 2 bases, with 12 bases between them. The CDR3 has 14 residues. CDR1 is DFQATT and CDR2 is SNEGSKA in the germline V gene (reference sequence). CDR3 nucleotide sequence: TGCAGTGCTAGAGTCGGGGCTAAAACCTACGAGCAGTACTTC. Translated, it gives CSARVGAKTYEQYF.